This is a list of T cell receptor beta chains from one sample in a study of Ad26.COV2.S vaccination and SARS-CoV-2 variants. Sequencing was performed with immunoSEQ multiplex PCR; in TCRdb, only in-frame clones are kept and a portion is missing. The sample includes hundreds of thousands of clones, approximately 89% of them seen just once. The sequencing here drew on peripheral blood, taken in a trial of Ad26.COV2.S vaccine versus placebo. The receptors here all came from a person aged 18-60 years who received the Ad26.COV2.S COVID-19 vaccine or a placebo. Both conserved end residues are part of each CDR3. A D gene is named only where the DNA matches it firmly.

j_gene: TRBJ1-5
v_gene: TRBV6-2/TRBV6-3
d_gene: TRBD1
CDR3nt: TGTGCCAGCAGTTCCCCGGGACAGCTCAATCAGCCCCAGCATTTT
CDR3aa: CASSSPGQLNQPQHF

j_gene: TRBJ2-7
v_gene: TRBV7-6
d_gene: TRBD1
CDR3nt: TGTGCCAGCAGCTTTATCCCGGGACAGGGGGAAAGCTCCTACGAGCAGTACTTC
CDR3aa: CASSFIPGQGESSYEQYF

j_gene: TRBJ2-1
v_gene: TRBV5-1
d_gene: TRBD1
CDR3nt: TGCGCCAGCAGCTCTGACAGGGTCGGGGATGAGCAGTTCTTC
CDR3aa: CASSSDRVGDEQFF

j_gene: TRBJ2-1
v_gene: TRBV4-2
d_gene: TRBD2
CDR3nt: TGTGCCAGCAGCGCCCTAACTAGCGGGAGTTGGAATGAGCAGTTCTTC
CDR3aa: CASSALTSGSWNEQFF

j_gene: TRBJ2-1
v_gene: TRBV7-2
d_gene: TRBD2
CDR3nt: TGTGCCAGCAGCTTAGGGCTAGCGGGGTATGAGCAGTTCTTC
CDR3aa: CASSLGLAGYEQFF

j_gene: TRBJ1-3
v_gene: TRBV19
d_gene: NA
CDR3nt: TGTGCCAGTTCCTTAAACAGGTTCTCTGGAAACACCATATATTTT
CDR3aa: CASSLNRFSGNTIYF

j_gene: TRBJ2-1
v_gene: TRBV7-9
d_gene: NA
CDR3nt: TGTGCCAGCAGTCCCCTCGGGGATGAGCAGTTCTTC
CDR3aa: CASSPLGDEQFF

j_gene: TRBJ2-5
v_gene: TRBV5-1
d_gene: TRBD2
CDR3nt: TGCGCCAGCAGCCTCGGACTAGCGTACCAAGAGACCCAGTACTTC
CDR3aa: CASSLGLAYQETQYF

j_gene: TRBJ2-3
v_gene: TRBV12-1
d_gene: NA
CDR3nt: TGTGCCAGCAGCTTCCATGCAGGCGGGGGGGCCGGTGACACAGATACGCAGTATTTT
CDR3aa: CASSFHAGGGAGDTDTQYF

j_gene: TRBJ2-1
v_gene: TRBV3-1/TRBV3-2
d_gene: NA
CDR3nt: TGTGCCAGCAGCCATTGGGAGAATGAGCAGTTCTTC
CDR3aa: CASSHWENEQFF

j_gene: TRBJ2-2
v_gene: TRBV7-2
d_gene: NA
CDR3nt: TGTGCCAGCAGCTTAGACGGCCCGTACTTCACCGGGGAGCTGTTTTTT
CDR3aa: CASSLDGPYFTGELFF

j_gene: TRBJ1-1
v_gene: TRBV6-6
d_gene: NA
CDR3nt: TGTGCCAGCACTAGAACCGGACAAGAGAACACTGAAGCTTTCTTT
CDR3aa: CASTRTGQENTEAFF